These 6 T cell receptor beta chains were sequenced from one sample in a study of a mutant IDH1 vaccine in newly diagnosed glioma. The time point here: week 35, safety follow-up. Topical imiquimod was applied with each vaccine dose, which held 300 ug of mutant IDH1 20-mer peptide. Their cognate antigens are unknown. Profiled with immunoSEQ multiplex PCR; TCRdb holds only in-frame clones, not every one. In the table there are tens of thousands of clones, 74% of which are singletons. The specimen was PBMCs, collected from a glioma patient whose treatment included an IDH1 peptide vaccine. The source of these receptors is a man over 45 with glioma.

The chain has TRBV9 and TRBJ2-3, with D perhaps TRBD2 (5 bases). V was clipped by 0 bases and J by 0 bases, with 5 bases between them. In germline, CDR1 is SGDLS, CDR2 YYNGEE. The length of the CDR3 is 14 residues. The CDR3 sequence is CASSVAGSTDTQYF. The CDR3, as DNA: TGTGCCAGCAGCGTAGCGGGGAGCACAGATACGCAGTATTTT.

This clone came up many times. The chain carries TRBV5-1 and TRBJ2-7; the match to TRBD2 covers 9 bases. The CDR3 has 14 amino acids. Per the germline V gene, CDR1 is SGHRS and CDR2 is YFSETQ. The V gene end was trimmed by 4 bases and the J gene end by 2 bases; junction bases not matched to a gene: 4. The CDR3 reads CASSASSGAYEQYF. The DNA for the CDR3 is TGCGCCAGCAGCGCCTCTAGCGGGGCCTACGAGCAGTACTTC.

The rearrangement uses TRBV2 and TRBJ2-3; a weak D match, TRBD1 (5 bases). This CDR3 comprises 12 residues. V lost 7 bases to trimming and J lost 2 bases, with 7 bases between them. Germline CDR1 is SNHLY and CDR2 is FYNNEI. CDR3 in DNA: TGTGCCAGCAAGACAGACACAGATACGCAGTATTTT. Translation: CASKTDTDTQYF.

The chain recombines TRBV18 with TRBJ1-5, with 8 nucleotides matching TRBD1. The junction had 9 bases not matched to a gene; V was cut back by 6 bases and J by 5 bases. Germline V gene lookup returns CDR1 KGHSH and CDR2 LQKENI. The CDR3 length is 15 residues. CDR3 nucleotides: TGTGCCAGCTCCCCCGGACAGGGAGGGGATCAGCCCCAGCATTTT. Its translation is CASSPGQGGDQPQHF.

This clone was detected once. V gene TRBV9 combines with J gene TRBJ2-7, with TRBD1 as a possible D gene (6 bases). CDR1 is SGDLS and CDR2 is YYNGEE in the germline V gene. The CDR3 consists of 13 residues. V shed 4 bases and J shed 4 bases, with 12 bases lying between them. CDR3 nucleotides: TGTGCCAGCAGCAGGGACACATCTTACGAGCAGTACTTC. Residues: CASSRDTSYEQYF. Drawing the rest from reference TRBV9 and TRBJ2-7, the complete variable domain is DSGVTQTPKHLITATGQRVTLRCSPRSGDLSVYWYQQSLDQGLQFLIQYYNGEERAKGNILERFSAQQFPDLHSELNLSSLELGDSALYFCASSRDTSYEQYFGPGTRLTVT.

The chain recombines TRBV6-5 with TRBJ1-3; no definite D call. In germline, CDR1 is MNHEY, CDR2 SVGAGI. V lost 5 bases and J lost 1, with 9 bases in between. The CDR3 runs to 14 residues. CDR3 nucleotides: TGTGCCAGCAGTCCTTTTCGATCTGGAAACACCATATATTTT. This codes for CASSPFRSGNTIYF.